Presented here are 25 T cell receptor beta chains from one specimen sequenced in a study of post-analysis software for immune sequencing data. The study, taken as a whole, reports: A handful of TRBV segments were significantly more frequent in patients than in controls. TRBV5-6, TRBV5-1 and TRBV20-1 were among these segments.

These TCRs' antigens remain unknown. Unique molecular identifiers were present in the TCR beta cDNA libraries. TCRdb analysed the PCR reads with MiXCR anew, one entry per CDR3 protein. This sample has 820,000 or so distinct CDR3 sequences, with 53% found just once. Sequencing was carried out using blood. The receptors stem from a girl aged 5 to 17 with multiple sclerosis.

CDR3 DNA: TGTGCCAGCAGCCAATCCCTCCTCAGATTACAGCGGGGAGCGTCTGGAGAGACCCAGTACTTC. Its protein is CASSQSLLRLQRGASGETQYF. V usage is TRBV14 and J usage is TRBJ2-5; 7 bases map to TRBD2. The germline V gene encodes CDR1 SGHDN and CDR2 FVKESK. This CDR3 contains 21 residues. The ends lost 2 bases at V and 4 bases at J; junction bases unmatched: 25.

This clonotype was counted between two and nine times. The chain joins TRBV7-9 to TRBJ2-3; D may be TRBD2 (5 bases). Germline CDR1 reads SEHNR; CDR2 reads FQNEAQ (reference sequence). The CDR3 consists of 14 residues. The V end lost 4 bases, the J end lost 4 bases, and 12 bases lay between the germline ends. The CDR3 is CASSWWEKADTQYF. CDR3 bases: TGTGCCAGCAGCTGGTGGGAGAAGGCAGATACGCAGTATTTT.

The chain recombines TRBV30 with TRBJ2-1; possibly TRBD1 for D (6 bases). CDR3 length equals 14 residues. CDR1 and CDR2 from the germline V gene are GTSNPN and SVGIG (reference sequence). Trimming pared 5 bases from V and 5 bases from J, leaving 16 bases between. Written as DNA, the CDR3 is TGTGCCTGGTTAACAGGGATAGGGAACAATGAGCAGTTCTTC. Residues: CAWLTGIGNNEQFF.

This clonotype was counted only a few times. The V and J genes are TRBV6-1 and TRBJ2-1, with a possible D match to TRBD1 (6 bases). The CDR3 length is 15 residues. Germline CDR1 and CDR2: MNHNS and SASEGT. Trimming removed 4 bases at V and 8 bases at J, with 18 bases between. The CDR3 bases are TGTGCCAGCAGTGGCCCGTCAACAGGGTCCGATGAGCAGTTCTTC. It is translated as CASSGPSTGSDEQFF.

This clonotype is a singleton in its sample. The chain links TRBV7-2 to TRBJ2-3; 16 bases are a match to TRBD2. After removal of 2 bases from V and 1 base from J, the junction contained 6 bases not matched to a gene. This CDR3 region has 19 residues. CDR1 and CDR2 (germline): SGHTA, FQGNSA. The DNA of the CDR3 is TGTGCCAGCAGCTTAAAGGGACTAGCGGGGGGGCGGGGCACAGATACGCAGTATTTT. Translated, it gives CASSLKGLAGGRGTDTQYF.

CDR3 sequence reads: CSVEDHPRPGETQYF. The CDR3 DNA follows: TGCAGCGTTGAAGATCATCCCAGGCCGGGGGAGACCCAGTACTTC. The chain couples TRBV29-1 to TRBJ2-5, with D possibly being TRBD2 (5 bases). Germline CDR1 is SQVTM and CDR2 is ANQGSEA. The CDR3 has 15 amino acids. The V gene lost 0 bases and the J gene lost 5 bases, with 16 bases spanning the gap. Based on the CDR3 plus reference TRBV29-1 and TRBJ2-5, the full variable domain is SAVISQKPSRDICQRGTSLTIQCQVDSQVTMMFWYRQQPGQSLTLIATANQGSEATYESGFVIDKFPISRPNLTFSTLTVSNMSPEDSSIYLCSVEDHPRPGETQYFGPGTRLLVL.

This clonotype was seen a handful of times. CDR3 sequence (DNA): TGCGCCAGCAGCTTGACTCCACAGGGGGTTCAAGAGACCCAGTACTTC. Translated: CASSLTPQGVQETQYF. This sequence joins TRBV5-1 and TRBJ2-5, with TRBD1 matching over 8 bases. The ends lost 1 base at V and 2 bases at J; junction bases unmatched: 7. The CDR3 totals 16 residues. CDR1 is SGHRS, CDR2 YFSETQ, per germline.

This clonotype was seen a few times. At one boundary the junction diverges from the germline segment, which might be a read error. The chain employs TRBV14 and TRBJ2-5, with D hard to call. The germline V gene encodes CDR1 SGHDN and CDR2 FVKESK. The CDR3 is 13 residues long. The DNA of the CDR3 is TGCGCCAGCAGCCAGGATCTAAGGGAGACCCAGTACTTC. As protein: CASSQDLRETQYF.

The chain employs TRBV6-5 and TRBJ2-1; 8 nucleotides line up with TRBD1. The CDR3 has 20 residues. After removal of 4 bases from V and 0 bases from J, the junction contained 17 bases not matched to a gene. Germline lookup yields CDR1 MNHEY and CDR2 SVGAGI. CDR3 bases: TGTGCCAGCAGTTGGCGACAGGGGCTTCCCCTCGCCAGCTCCTACAATGAGCAGTTCTTC. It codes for CASSWRQGLPLASSYNEQFF.

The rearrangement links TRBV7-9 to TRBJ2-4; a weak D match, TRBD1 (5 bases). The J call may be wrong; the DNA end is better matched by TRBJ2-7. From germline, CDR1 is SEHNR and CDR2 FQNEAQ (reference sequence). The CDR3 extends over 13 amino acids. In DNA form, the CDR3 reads TGTGCCAGCAGCTTTCCAGGGTTTAACGAGCAGTACTTC. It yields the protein CASSFPGFNEQYF.

The CDR3 DNA follows: TGTGCCAGCTCACCAGTCAGGGTCGTTTACATGAACACTGAAGCTTTCTTT. Translation: CASSPVRVVYMNTEAFF. V and J are TRBV18 and TRBJ1-1, with a tentative D call TRBD1 (5 bases). Germline V lookup: CDR1 KGHSH, CDR2 LQKENI. V dropped 2 bases and J dropped 0 bases, with 16 bases sitting between them. The length of the CDR3 is 17 residues.

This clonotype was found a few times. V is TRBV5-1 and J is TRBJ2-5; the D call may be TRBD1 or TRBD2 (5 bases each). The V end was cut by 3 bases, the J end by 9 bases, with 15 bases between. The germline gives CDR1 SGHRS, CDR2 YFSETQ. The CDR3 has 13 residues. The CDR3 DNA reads TGCGCCAGCAGCTCCGGGGCCTTGTTGGCCCAGTACTTC. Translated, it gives CASSSGALLAQYF.

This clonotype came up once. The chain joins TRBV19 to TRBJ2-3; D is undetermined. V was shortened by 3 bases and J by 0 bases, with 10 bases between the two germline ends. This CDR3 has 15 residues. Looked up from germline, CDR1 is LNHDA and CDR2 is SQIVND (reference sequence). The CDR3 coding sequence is TGTGCCAGTAGTATCGCGCGGCCTAGCACAGATACGCAGTATTTT. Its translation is CASSIARPSTDTQYF.

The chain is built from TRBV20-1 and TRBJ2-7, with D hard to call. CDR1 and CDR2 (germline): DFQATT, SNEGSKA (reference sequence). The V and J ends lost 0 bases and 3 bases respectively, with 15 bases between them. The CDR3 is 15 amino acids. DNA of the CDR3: TGCAGTGCTAGAGATGTTACTGTCGGGTTCTACGAGCAGTACTTC. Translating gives CSARDVTVGFYEQYF.

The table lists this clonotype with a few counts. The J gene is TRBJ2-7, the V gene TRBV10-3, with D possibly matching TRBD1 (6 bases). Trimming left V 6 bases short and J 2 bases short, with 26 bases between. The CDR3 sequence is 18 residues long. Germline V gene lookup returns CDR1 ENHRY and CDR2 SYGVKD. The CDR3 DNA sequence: TGTGCCATCAGACCAGGCACCGTACAGGGTCCCAGAACCTACGAGCAGTACTTC. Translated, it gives CAIRPGTVQGPRTYEQYF.

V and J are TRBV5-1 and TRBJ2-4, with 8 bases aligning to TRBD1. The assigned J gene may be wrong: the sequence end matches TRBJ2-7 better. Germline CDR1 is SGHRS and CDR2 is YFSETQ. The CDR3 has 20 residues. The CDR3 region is CASSLGTGTTWAVTAYEQYF. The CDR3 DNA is TGCGCCAGCAGCTTGGGGACAGGGACAACCTGGGCGGTAACGGCCTACGAGCAGTACTTC.

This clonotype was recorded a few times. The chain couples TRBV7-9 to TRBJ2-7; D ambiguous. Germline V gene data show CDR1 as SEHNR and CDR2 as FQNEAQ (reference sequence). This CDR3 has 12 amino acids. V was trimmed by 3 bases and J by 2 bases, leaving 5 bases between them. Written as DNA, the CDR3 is TGTGCCAGCAGCTTCGACACCTACGAGCAGTACTTC. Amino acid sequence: CASSFDTYEQYF.

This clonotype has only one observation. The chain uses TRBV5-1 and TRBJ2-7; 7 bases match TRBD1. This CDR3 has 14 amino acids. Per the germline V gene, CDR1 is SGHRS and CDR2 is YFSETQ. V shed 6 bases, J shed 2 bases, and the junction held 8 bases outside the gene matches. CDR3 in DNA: TGCGCCAGCACCAAAGAGGGGGCTACCTACGAGCAGTACTTC. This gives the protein CASTKEGATYEQYF.

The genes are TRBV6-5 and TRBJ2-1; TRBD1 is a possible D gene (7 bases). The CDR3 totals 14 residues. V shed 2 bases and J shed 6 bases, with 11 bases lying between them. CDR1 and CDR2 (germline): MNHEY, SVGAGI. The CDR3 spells CASSYGRGANEQFF. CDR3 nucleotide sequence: TGTGCCAGCAGTTACGGCAGGGGGGCCAATGAGCAGTTCTTC.

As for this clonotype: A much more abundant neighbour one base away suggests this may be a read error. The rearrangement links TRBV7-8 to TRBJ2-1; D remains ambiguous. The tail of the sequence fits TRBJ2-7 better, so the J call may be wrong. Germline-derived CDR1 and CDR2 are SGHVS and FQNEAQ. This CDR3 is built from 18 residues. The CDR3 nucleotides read TGTGCCAGCAGCTCAGGATTTAGGGCTTCGAGCTCCTACAATGAGCAGTACTTC. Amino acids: CASSSGFRASSSYNEQYF.

For the CDR3, the DNA is TGTGCCAGCAGCTCCAGGACAGGCGGCTACACCTTC. As protein: CASSSRTGGYTF. V is TRBV7-3 and J is TRBJ1-2; TRBD1 agrees at 7 bases. Unmatched junction bases numbered 4, after V lost 4 bases and J lost 8 bases. Germline V gene data show CDR1 as SGHTA and CDR2 as FQGTGA. There are 12 residues in the CDR3. Filled out from reference TRBV7-3 and TRBJ1-2, the complete variable domain reads GAGVSQTPSNKVTEKGKYVELRCDPISGHTALYWYRQSLGQGPEFLIYFQGTGAADDSGLPNDRFFAVRPEGSVSTLKIQRTERGDSAVYLCASSSRTGGYTFGSGTRLTVV.

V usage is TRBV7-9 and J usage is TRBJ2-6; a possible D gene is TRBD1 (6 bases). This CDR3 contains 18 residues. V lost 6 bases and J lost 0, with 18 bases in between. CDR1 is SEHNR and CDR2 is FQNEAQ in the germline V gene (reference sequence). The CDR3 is CASRQPGHRPSGANVLTF. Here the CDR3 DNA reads TGTGCCAGCAGACAGCCGGGACACCGGCCCTCTGGGGCCAACGTCCTGACTTTC.

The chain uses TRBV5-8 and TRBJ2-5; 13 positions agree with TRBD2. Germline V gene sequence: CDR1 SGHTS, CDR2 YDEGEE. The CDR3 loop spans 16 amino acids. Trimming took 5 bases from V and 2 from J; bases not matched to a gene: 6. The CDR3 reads CASSPGLAGDQETQYF. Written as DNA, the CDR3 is TGTGCCAGCAGTCCCGGACTAGCGGGGGATCAAGAGACCCAGTACTTC.

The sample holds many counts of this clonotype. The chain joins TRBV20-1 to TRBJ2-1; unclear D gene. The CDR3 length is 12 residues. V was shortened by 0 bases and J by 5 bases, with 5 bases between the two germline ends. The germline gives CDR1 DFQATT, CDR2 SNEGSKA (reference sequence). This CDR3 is CSARDRDNEQFF. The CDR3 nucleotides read TGCAGTGCTAGAGATCGGGACAATGAGCAGTTCTTC.

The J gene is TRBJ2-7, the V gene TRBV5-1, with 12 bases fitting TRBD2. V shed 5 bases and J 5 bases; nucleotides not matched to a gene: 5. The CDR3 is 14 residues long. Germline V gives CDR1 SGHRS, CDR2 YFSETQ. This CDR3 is CASSATSGSHEQYF. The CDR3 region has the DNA TGCGCCAGCAGTGCGACTAGCGGGAGCCACGAGCAGTACTTC. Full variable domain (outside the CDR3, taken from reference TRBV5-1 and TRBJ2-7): KAGVTQTPRYLIKTRGQQVTLSCSPISGHRSVSWYQQTPGQGLQFLFEYFSETQRNKGNFPGRFSGRQFSNSRSEMNVSTLELGDSALYLCASSATSGSHEQYFGPGTRLTVT.